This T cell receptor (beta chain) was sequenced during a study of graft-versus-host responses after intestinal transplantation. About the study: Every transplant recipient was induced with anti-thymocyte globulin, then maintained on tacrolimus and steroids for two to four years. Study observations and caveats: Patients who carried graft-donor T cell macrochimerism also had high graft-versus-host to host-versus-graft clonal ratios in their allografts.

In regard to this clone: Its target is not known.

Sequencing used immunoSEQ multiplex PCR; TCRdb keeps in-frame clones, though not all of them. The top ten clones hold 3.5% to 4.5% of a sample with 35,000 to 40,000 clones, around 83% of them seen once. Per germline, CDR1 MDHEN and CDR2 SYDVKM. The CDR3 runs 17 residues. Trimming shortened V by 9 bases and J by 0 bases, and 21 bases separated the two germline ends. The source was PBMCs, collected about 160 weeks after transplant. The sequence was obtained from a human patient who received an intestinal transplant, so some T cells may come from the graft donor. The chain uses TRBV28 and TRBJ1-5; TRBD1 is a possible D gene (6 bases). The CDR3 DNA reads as TGTGCCAGGGCCCTGGGGGCAGGTCCTTATAGCAATCAGCCCCAGCATTTT. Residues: CARALGAGPYSNQPQHF.